This T cell receptor (beta chain) derives from a study of STAT5B mutations in CD4+ large granular lymphocyte leukemia. Findings of the study overall: TRBV06-family usage was enriched in top patient clones (8/27) versus controls (2/35). Without HLA matching, higher CD4+ than CD8+ T-LGLL clonality could reflect small sample size.

The CDR3 length is 16 residues. CDR1 and CDR2 (germline): SGHVS, FNYEAQ. The V gene lost 2 bases and the J gene lost 1 base, with 11 bases spanning the gap. Assay: immunoSEQ multiplex PCR; the TCRdb copy retains only in-frame clones and omits some. Here the sample spans roughly 30,000 clones, more than 65% being singletons. Control samples were healthy donors' buffy coats. A note on this clone: The antigen remains undetermined.

The chain has TRBV7-6 and TRBJ2-2; D may correspond to TRBD1 or TRBD2 (5 bases each). The sequencing sample was made of CD4+ T cells from blood buffy coats. This TCR came from a human donor in good health. Here the CDR3 reads CASSLLGTLNTGELFF. CDR3 sequence (DNA): TGTGCCAGCAGCTTACTAGGGACGTTGAACACCGGGGAGCTGTTTTTT.